The 10 T cell receptor beta chains below were found in one sample sequenced in a study of T cell responses to AZD1222 COVID-19 vaccine. Repertoires were generated with immunoSEQ multiplex PCR, while TCRdb's copy carries only in-frame clones and drops some. The table shows some 96,000 clones, with around 87% occurring only once. The sequencing used peripheral blood, collected on day 0 of MenACWY control vaccination. These receptors all stem from an adult in good health.

This clone was picked up a small number of times. The chain uses TRBV7-8 and TRBJ2-3; TRBD2 might be the D (6 bases). The length of the CDR3 is 15 residues. Deletions cut 5 bases from V and 8 bases from J, with 20 bases between. Germline CDR1 SGHVS, CDR2 FQNEAQ. In DNA form, the CDR3 reads TGTGCCAGCAGCCAAAGGCGCCAGTTGCGGGGTACGCAGTATTTT. This translates into CASSQRRQLRGTQYF.

The DNA of the CDR3 is TGTGCCAGTAAAGATGGAGGTTGGAACACTGAAGCTTTCTTT. It codes for CASKDGGWNTEAFF. The chain combines TRBV19 with TRBJ1-1; D is unclear. Germline V gives CDR1 LNHDA, CDR2 SQIVND (reference sequence). The CDR3 is 14 amino acids. Trimming shortened V by 7 bases and J by 1 base, and 13 bases separated the two germline ends.

The chain is built from TRBV28 and TRBJ1-5; no reliable D call. With 9 bases removed from V and 2 bases from J, the gap between germline ends came to 8 bases. This CDR3 has 12 residues. Germline V CDR1 and CDR2: MDHEN, SYDVKM. In DNA, the CDR3 is TGTGCCAGTTTTGGGGGCAATCAGCCCCAGCATTTT. The encoded protein is CASFGGNQPQHF. Using reference TRBV28 and TRBJ1-5 for the parts outside the CDR3, the full variable domain is DVKVTQSSRYLVKRTGEKVFLECVQDMDHENMFWYRQDPGLGLRLIYFSYDVKMKEKGDIPEGYSVSREKKERFSLILESASTNQTSMYLCASFGGNQPQHFGDGTRLSIL.

V is TRBV5-1 and J is TRBJ2-7; a weak D match, TRBD1 (5 bases). The germline gives CDR1 SGHRS, CDR2 YFSETQ. The germline V and J ends were trimmed by 3 bases and 5 bases, with 18 bases remaining between them. The CDR3 consists of 15 residues. This CDR3 reads CASSYGPGLGDEQYF. For the CDR3, the DNA is TGCGCCAGCAGCTACGGGCCAGGGCTTGGCGACGAGCAGTACTTC.

This chain uses TRBV10-3 with TRBJ2-2; 8 bases line up with TRBD1. Per germline, CDR1 ENHRY and CDR2 SYGVKD. With V trimmed by 5 bases and J by 1 base, 3 bases remained unmatched. This CDR3 region has 15 residues. This CDR3 is CAISQGAENTGELFF. The CDR3 DNA reads TGTGCCATCAGTCAGGGGGCGGAGAACACCGGGGAGCTGTTTTTT.

V and J are TRBV12-5 and TRBJ2-7; 8 nucleotides agree with TRBD1. V lost 6 bases, J lost 4 bases, and 5 bases stayed unmatched. The CDR3 length is 13 residues. Germline loops: CDR1 LGHNT, CDR2 FRNRAP. CDR3 bases: TGTGCTAGTGGCCGGACAGGGACTTACGAGCAGTACTTC. This gives the protein CASGRTGTYEQYF. Full variable domain (remainder filled in from reference TRBV12-5 and TRBJ2-7): DARVTQTPRHKVTEMGQEVTMRCQPILGHNTVFWYRQTMMQGLELLAYFRNRAPLDDSGMPKDRFSAEMPDATLATLKIQPSEPRDSAVYFCASGRTGTYEQYFGPGTRLTVT.

The rearrangement links TRBV7-8 to TRBJ2-7; D perhaps matches TRBD2 (5 bases). Germline lookup yields CDR1 SGHVS and CDR2 FQNEAQ. Trimming shortened V by 5 bases and J by 2 bases, and 13 bases separated the two germline ends. The CDR3 is made up of 14 amino acids. CDR3 region: CASSLGVAAYEQYF. The CDR3, as DNA: TGTGCCAGCAGCCTGGGAGTAGCTGCCTACGAGCAGTACTTC.

The chain recombines TRBV11-2 with TRBJ2-1; perhaps TRBD2 as D (6 bases). Between the trimmed V and J ends, which lost 5 bases and 0 bases, there was a span of 11 bases. The CDR3 runs to 15 residues. Germline V gene lookup returns CDR1 SGHAT and CDR2 FQNNGV. The CDR3 loop is CASSLRDFSYNEQFF. Written as DNA, the CDR3 is TGTGCCAGCAGCCTCCGGGACTTCTCCTACAATGAGCAGTTCTTC.

The chain employs TRBV7-9 and TRBJ2-5; the D gene is possibly TRBD2 (6 bases). Germline V lookup: CDR1 SEHNR, CDR2 FQNEAQ (reference sequence). V was trimmed by 3 bases and J by 2 bases, leaving 7 bases between them. CDR3 size: 13 residues. As DNA, the CDR3 is TGTGCCAGCAGCTTGGACTATCAAGAGACCCAGTACTTC. Its protein product is CASSLDYQETQYF.

This clone was seen more than once but under ten times. The chain links TRBV10-1 to TRBJ1-6, with a tentative D call TRBD1 (6 bases). With 4 bases removed from V and 7 bases from J, the gap between germline ends came to 14 bases. There are 15 residues in the CDR3. Germline-derived CDR1 and CDR2 are WNHNN and SYGVQD (reference sequence). CDR3 bases: TGCGCCAGCAGTGGCCCCGGGACAAGGAATTCACCCCTCCACTTT. Translated: CASSGPGTRNSPLHF.